Following are 21 T cell receptor beta chains from one sample sequenced in a study of blood T cell repertoires in COVID-19. The protocol was immunoSEQ multiplex PCR, while the TCRdb copy is restricted to in-frame clones and leaves out a portion. The data hold roughly 280,000 clones, with roughly nine tenths observed a single time. Sample: peripheral blood. Receptors were obtained from a man aged 45-65 years with acute or convalescent COVID-19.

V and J are TRBV7-9 and TRBJ2-7; D is perhaps TRBD2 (6 bases). The CDR3 loop spans 13 amino acids. Germline V gives CDR1 SEHNR, CDR2 FQNEAQ (reference sequence). The V and J ends lost 4 bases and 3 bases respectively, with 10 bases between them. In DNA, the CDR3 is TGTGCCAGCAGCTCCGGACTAAACTACGAGCAGTACTTC. This codes for CASSSGLNYEQYF.

The chain links TRBV30 to TRBJ2-5; D possibly corresponds to TRBD1 (6 bases). Germline CDR1 GTSNPN, CDR2 SVGIG (reference sequence). The CDR3 sequence is 12 residues long. Trimming left V 4 bases short and J 9 bases short, with 15 bases between. CDR3 nucleotides: TGTGCCTGGATCCTACGAGAGGGGGCCCAGTACTTC. It encodes CAWILREGAQYF.

The rearrangement uses TRBV3-1 (or the pseudogene TRBV3-2) and TRBJ1-4, with a weak D call TRBD1 (5 bases). This CDR3 contains 16 residues. Trimming stripped 0 bases from V and 0 bases from J, with 8 bases between. Germline CDR1 reads LGHDT; CDR2 reads YNNKEL (reference sequence). DNA for the CDR3: TGTGCCAGCAGCCAAGATTGGGGCACAACTAATGAAAAACTGTTTTTT. Protein sequence: CASSQDWGTTNEKLFF.

The V and J genes are TRBV6-5 and TRBJ2-5, with 9 bases aligning to TRBD2. Germline CDR1 is MNHEY and CDR2 is SVGAGI. The trim removed 5 bases at V and 5 bases at J, leaving 9 bases unmatched. The CDR3 sequence is 15 residues long. This CDR3 reads CASSPRRGGSETQYF. As DNA, the CDR3 is TGTGCCAGCAGTCCCCGGCGGGGGGGCAGCGAGACCCAGTACTTC.

This CDR3 reads CASSLGNREGTEAFF. In nucleotides, the CDR3 is TGTGCCAGCAGCTTGGGCAACAGGGAGGGCACTGAAGCTTTCTTT. The J gene is TRBJ1-1, the V gene TRBV7-9; D is perhaps TRBD1 (6 bases). The CDR3 covers 15 residues. The V gene's germline CDR1 is SEHNR and CDR2 FQNEAQ (reference sequence). The V end was cut by 3 bases, the J end by 4 bases, with 15 bases between.

The chain links TRBV9 to TRBJ2-5; 9 bases are shared with TRBD2. Losses at the gene ends were 3 bases for V and 5 bases for J; bases not matched to a gene: 5. There are 14 residues in the CDR3. Looked up from germline, CDR1 is SGDLS and CDR2 is YYNGEE. The DNA for the CDR3 is TGTGCCAGCAGCGGACCGGGACTAGCCGAGACCCAGTACTTC. This sequence encodes CASSGPGLAETQYF.

The chain has TRBV2 and TRBJ2-7, with 7 bases identical to TRBD1. The germline V gene encodes CDR1 SNHLY and CDR2 FYNNEI. The CDR3 length is 14 residues. J lost 6 bases, V lost 4 bases, and 9 bases had no gene match. DNA of the CDR3: TGTGCCAGCAGTGGGACAGGTTTTGAAGGCGAGCAGTACTTC. Translation: CASSGTGFEGEQYF.

The V and J genes are TRBV6-5 and TRBJ1-2; D perhaps matches TRBD1 (5 bases). V was trimmed by 5 bases and J by 4 bases, leaving 17 bases between them. The CDR3 runs 15 residues. From germline, CDR1 is MNHEY and CDR2 SVGAGI. The DNA for the CDR3 is TGTGCCAGCAGTCTATCAGTGCAGGGCGCCTATGGCTACACCTTC. This sequence encodes CASSLSVQGAYGYTF.

The chain uses TRBV3-1 (or the pseudogene TRBV3-2) and TRBJ1-3; no definite D call. CDR1 and CDR2 from the germline V gene are LGHDT and YNNKEL (reference sequence). V shed 4 bases and J shed 4 bases, with 11 bases lying between them. The CDR3 is 14 residues long. DNA of the CDR3: TGTGCCAGCAGCCCACACCCCCGCGGAAACACCATATATTTT. It is translated as CASSPHPRGNTIYF.

This sequence joins TRBV6-1 and TRBJ1-5, with 8 positions matching TRBD1. The trim removed 7 bases at V and 2 bases at J, leaving 7 bases unmatched. The CDR3 runs to 15 residues. The germline V gene encodes CDR1 MNHNS and CDR2 SASEGT. The CDR3 DNA reads as TGTGCCAGCATCCGACAGGGGAATGGCAATCAGCCCCAGCATTTT. Encoded protein: CASIRQGNGNQPQHF.

The chain has TRBV7-2 and TRBJ1-3; 10 bases line up with TRBD1. Germline CDR1 and CDR2: SGHTA and FQGNSA. Trimming removed 1 base from V and 0 bases from J; junction bases left unmatched: 3. This CDR3 has 17 amino acids. The CDR3 here is CASSLVGTGDSGNTIYF. CDR3 DNA sequence: TGTGCCAGCAGCTTAGTGGGGACAGGGGACTCTGGAAACACCATATATTTT.

The rearrangement joins TRBV5-4 to TRBJ1-2; 11 bases are a match to TRBD1. This CDR3 region has 17 residues. Germline V gene sequence: CDR1 SGHNT, CDR2 YYREEE (reference sequence). The ends lost 4 bases at V and 3 bases at J; junction bases unmatched: 11. The CDR3 here is CASSRDRGLSGDYGYTF. The CDR3 DNA is TGTGCCAGCAGCCGGGACAGGGGGTTATCAGGGGACTATGGCTACACCTTC.

The chain joins TRBV2 to TRBJ2-3, with D uncertain. V dropped 5 bases and J dropped 5 bases, with 11 bases sitting between them. This CDR3 has 13 amino acids. Germline V gene data show CDR1 as SNHLY and CDR2 as FYNNEI. This chain's CDR3 is CASSYSPEDTQYF. CDR3 DNA sequence: TGTGCCAGCAGTTACTCTCCTGAAGATACGCAGTATTTT.

The rearrangement uses TRBV11-3 and TRBJ2-1; 16 bases align to TRBD2. The V gene end was trimmed by 1 base and the J gene end by 2 bases; junction bases not matched to a gene: 5. The CDR3 consists of 19 residues. Looked up from germline, CDR1 is SGHNT and CDR2 is YENEEA. The CDR3 DNA follows: TGTGCCAGCAGCTTAGCAGGGACTAGCGGGGGGGCCACCTACAATGAGCAGTTCTTC. Amino acids: CASSLAGTSGGATYNEQFF.

The chain is built from TRBV18 and TRBJ1-2; unclear D gene. Germline V lookup: CDR1 KGHSH, CDR2 LQKENI. The V and J ends lost 8 bases and 7 bases respectively, with 14 bases between them. The CDR3 loop spans 12 amino acids. The chain's CDR3 is CASTKGSGGYTF. In DNA, the CDR3 is TGTGCCAGCACCAAGGGAAGCGGTGGCTACACCTTC.

A word on this clone: Different DNA sequences within this sample yield the same CDR3. The chain joins TRBV5-1 to TRBJ1-1; a weak D match, TRBD1 (5 bases). The CDR3 runs to 13 residues. Trimming stripped 4 bases from V and 1 base from J, with 8 bases between. CDR1 and CDR2 (germline): SGHRS, YFSETQ. CDR3 residues: CASSTGQNTEAFF. CDR3 DNA sequence: TGCGCCAGCAGCACCGGACAGAACACTGAAGCTTTCTTT.

The chain couples TRBV9 to TRBJ1-5; D is perhaps TRBD1 (5 bases). This CDR3 contains 14 residues. Looked up from germline, CDR1 is SGDLS and CDR2 is YYNGEE. The V gene lost 1 base and the J gene lost 6 bases, with 11 bases spanning the gap. The DNA of the CDR3 is TGTGCCAGCAGCGTATGGGACGGGGGTCAGCCCCAGCATTTT. Protein product: CASSVWDGGQPQHF.

The chain employs TRBV27 and TRBJ1-1; maybe TRBD1 (6 bases). Germline CDR1 is MNHEY and CDR2 is SMNVEV (reference sequence). V was clipped by 5 bases and J by 3 bases, with 13 bases between them. CDR3 length: 14 amino acids. CDR3 sequence reads: CASSLRDTYTEAFF. The CDR3 nucleotides read TGTGCCAGCAGTCTACGGGACACCTACACTGAAGCTTTCTTT.

The genes are TRBV7-9 and TRBJ2-3; 9 positions agree with TRBD1. The germline V gene has CDR1 SEHNR and CDR2 FQNEAQ (reference sequence). This CDR3 comprises 16 residues. V lost 5 bases, J lost 2 bases, and 8 bases stayed unmatched. CDR3 coding DNA: TGTGCCAGCAGCCCAGAGACAGGGGGGGCCACAGATACGCAGTATTTT. Its protein is CASSPETGGATDTQYF. The full variable domain, completed using reference TRBV7-9 and TRBJ2-3, is DTGVSQNPRHKITKRGQNVTFRCDPISEHNRLYWYRQTLGQGPEFLTYFQNEAQLEKSRLLSDRFSAERPKGSFSTLEIQRTEQGDSAMYLCASSPETGGATDTQYFGPGTRLTVL.

This sequence joins TRBV3-1 (or the pseudogene TRBV3-2) and TRBJ1-3; D gene uncertain. Between the trimmed V and J ends, which lost 1 base and 0 bases, there was a span of 10 bases. CDR3 size: 16 residues. Germline assignment: CDR1 LGHDT and CDR2 YNNKEL (reference sequence). In nucleotides, the CDR3 is TGTGCCAGCAGCCAAGTGAGGAGGAGCTCTGGAAACACCATATATTTT. It codes for CASSQVRRSSGNTIYF.

CDR3 nucleotide sequence: TGCGCCAGCAGCTTCACGGTAGAAGAGACCCAGTACTTC. Its translation is CASSFTVEETQYF. The gene calls are TRBV5-1 and TRBJ2-5; no firm D call. V shed 2 bases and J shed 3 bases, with 8 bases lying between them. Germline CDR1 reads SGHRS; CDR2 reads YFSETQ. This CDR3 spans 13 amino acids.